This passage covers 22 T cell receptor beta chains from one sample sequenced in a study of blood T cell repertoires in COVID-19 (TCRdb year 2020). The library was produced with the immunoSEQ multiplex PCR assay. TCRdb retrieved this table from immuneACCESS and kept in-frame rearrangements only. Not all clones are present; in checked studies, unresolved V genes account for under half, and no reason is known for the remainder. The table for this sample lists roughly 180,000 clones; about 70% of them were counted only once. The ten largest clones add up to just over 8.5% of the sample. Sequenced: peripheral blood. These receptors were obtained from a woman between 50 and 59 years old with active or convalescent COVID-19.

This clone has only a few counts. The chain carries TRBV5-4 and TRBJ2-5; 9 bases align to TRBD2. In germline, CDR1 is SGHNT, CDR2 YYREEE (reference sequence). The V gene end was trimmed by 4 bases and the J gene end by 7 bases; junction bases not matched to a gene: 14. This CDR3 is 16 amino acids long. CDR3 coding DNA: TGTGCCAGCAGCGAGGGTTTAGCGGGAGTATCGTTGACCCAGTACTTC. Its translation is CASSEGLAGVSLTQYF.

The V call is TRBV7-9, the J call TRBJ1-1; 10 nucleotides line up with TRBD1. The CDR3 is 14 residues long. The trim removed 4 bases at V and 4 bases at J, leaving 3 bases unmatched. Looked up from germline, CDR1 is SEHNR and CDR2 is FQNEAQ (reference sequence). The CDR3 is CASSSDRGGTEAFF. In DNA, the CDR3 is TGTGCCAGCAGCTCGGACAGGGGGGGCACTGAAGCTTTCTTT.

The CDR3 sequence is CASSLSGAGEGQYF. The CDR3 DNA reads as TGTGCCAGCAGCTTATCTGGGGCGGGAGAAGGGCAGTACTTC. This chain connects TRBV7-2 to TRBJ2-4, with 7 bases identical to TRBD2. The CDR3 runs to 14 residues. V was pared by 2 bases and J by 13 bases, with 11 bases of the junction left unmatched. Germline CDR1 and CDR2: SGHTA and FQGNSA.

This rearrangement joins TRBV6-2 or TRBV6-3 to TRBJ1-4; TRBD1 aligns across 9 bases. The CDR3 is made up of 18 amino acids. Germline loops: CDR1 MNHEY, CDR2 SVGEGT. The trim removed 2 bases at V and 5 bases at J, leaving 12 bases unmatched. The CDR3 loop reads CASSYGYTGGARNEKLFF. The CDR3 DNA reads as TGTGCCAGCAGTTACGGATATACAGGGGGCGCACGGAATGAAAAACTGTTTTTT.

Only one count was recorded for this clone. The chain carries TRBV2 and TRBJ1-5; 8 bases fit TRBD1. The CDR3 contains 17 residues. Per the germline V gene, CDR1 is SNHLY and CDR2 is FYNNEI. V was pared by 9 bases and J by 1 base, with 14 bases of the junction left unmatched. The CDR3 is CASSTGGGFGSNQPQHF. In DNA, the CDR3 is TGTGCCAGTTCAACAGGGGGAGGATTTGGGAGCAATCAGCCCCAGCATTTT.

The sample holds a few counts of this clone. In nucleotides, the CDR3 is TGTGCCAGTAGCGACAGCTTCAATCAGCCCCAGCATTTT. Encoded protein: CASSDSFNQPQHF. The gene calls are TRBV19 and TRBJ1-5; the D gene is possibly TRBD1 (5 bases). The CDR3 contains 13 residues. V lost 6 bases and J 3 bases, leaving 9 bases between the germline ends. Per the germline V gene, CDR1 is LNHDA and CDR2 is SQIVND (reference sequence).

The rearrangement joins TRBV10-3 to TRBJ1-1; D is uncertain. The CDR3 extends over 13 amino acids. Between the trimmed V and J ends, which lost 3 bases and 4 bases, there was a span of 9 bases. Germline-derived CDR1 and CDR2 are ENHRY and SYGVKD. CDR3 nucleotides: TGTGCCATCAGTGACAAAGGGAGCACTGAAGCTTTCTTT. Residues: CAISDKGSTEAFF.

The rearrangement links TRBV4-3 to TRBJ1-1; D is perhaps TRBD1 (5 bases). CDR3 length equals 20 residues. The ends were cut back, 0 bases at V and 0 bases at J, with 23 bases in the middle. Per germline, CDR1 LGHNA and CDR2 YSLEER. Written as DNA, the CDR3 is TGCGCCAGCAGCCAAGATTGGGGTGATTGGGGGGGTGGATTGAACACTGAAGCTTTCTTT. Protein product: CASSQDWGDWGGGLNTEAFF.

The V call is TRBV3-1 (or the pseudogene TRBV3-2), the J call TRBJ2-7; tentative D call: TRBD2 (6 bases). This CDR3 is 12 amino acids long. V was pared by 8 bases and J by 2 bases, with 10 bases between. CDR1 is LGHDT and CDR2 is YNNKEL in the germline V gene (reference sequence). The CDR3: CASGAGTYEQYF. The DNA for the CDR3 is TGTGCCAGCGGGGCGGGGACCTACGAGCAGTACTTC.

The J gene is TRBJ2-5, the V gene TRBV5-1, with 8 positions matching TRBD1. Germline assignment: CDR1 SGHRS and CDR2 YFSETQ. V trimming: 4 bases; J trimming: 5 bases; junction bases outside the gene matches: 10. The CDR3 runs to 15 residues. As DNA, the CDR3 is TGCGCCAGCAGCGTGCAGGGGGCGCCGGGGGAGACCCAGTACTTC. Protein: CASSVQGAPGETQYF.

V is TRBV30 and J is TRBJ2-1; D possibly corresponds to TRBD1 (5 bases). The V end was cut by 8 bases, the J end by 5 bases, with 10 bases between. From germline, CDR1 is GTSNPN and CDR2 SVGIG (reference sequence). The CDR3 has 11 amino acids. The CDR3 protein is CAHSRDNEQFF. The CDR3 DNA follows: TGTGCCCATTCCAGGGACAATGAGCAGTTCTTC.

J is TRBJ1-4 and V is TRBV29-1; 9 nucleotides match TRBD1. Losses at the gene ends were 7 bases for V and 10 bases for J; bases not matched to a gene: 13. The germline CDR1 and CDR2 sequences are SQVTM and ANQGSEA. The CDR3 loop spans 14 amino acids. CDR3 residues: CSALPQGAPGKLFF. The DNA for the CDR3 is TGCAGCGCCCTCCCACAGGGGGCTCCAGGAAAACTGTTTTTT. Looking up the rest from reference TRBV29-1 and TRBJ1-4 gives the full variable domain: SAVISQKPSRDICQRGTSLTIQCQVDSQVTMMFWYRQQPGQSLTLIATANQGSEATYESGFVIDKFPISRPNLTFSTLTVSNMSPEDSSIYLCSALPQGAPGKLFFGSGTQLSVL.

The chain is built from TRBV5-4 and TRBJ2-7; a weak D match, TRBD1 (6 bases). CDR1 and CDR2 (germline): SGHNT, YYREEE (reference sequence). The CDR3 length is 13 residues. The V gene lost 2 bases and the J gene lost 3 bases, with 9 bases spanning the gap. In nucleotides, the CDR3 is TGTGCCAGCAGCTTAGGACAGAACTACGAGCAGTACTTC. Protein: CASSLGQNYEQYF.

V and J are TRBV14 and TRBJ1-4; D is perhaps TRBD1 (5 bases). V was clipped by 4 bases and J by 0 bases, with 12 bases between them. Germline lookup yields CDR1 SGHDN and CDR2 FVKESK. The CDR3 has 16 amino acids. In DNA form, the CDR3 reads TGTGCCAGCAGCCCGACCAGGGTTGCAACTAATGAAAAACTGTTTTTT. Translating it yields CASSPTRVATNEKLFF.

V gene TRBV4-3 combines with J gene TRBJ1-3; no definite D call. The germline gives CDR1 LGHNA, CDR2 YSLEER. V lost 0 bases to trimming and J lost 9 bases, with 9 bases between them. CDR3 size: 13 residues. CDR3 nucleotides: TGCGCCAGCAGCCAAGATCCGGGAGGCACCATATATTTT. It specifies CASSQDPGGTIYF.

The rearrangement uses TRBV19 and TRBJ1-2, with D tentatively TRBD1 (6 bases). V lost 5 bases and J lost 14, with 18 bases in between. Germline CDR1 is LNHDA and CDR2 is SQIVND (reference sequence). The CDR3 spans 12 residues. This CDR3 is CASSPGGAARTF. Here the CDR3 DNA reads TGTGCCAGTAGTCCTGGGGGGGCCGCGAGGACCTTC.

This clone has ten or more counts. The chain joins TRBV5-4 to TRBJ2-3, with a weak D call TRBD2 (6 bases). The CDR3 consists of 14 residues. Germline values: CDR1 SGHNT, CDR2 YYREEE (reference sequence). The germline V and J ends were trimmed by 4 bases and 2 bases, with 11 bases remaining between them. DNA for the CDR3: TGTGCCAGCAGCCGTGGGCGGGACACAGATACGCAGTATTTT. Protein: CASSRGRDTDTQYF.

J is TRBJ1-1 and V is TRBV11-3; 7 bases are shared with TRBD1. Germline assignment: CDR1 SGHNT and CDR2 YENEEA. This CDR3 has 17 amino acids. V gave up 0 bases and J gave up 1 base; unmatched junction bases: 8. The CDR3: CASSLDSDRAQNTEAFF. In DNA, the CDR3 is TGTGCCAGCAGCTTAGACAGCGACAGGGCCCAGAACACTGAAGCTTTCTTT. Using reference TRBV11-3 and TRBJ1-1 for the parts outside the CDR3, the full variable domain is EAGVVQSPRYKIIEKKQPVAFWCNPISGHNTLYWYLQNLGQGPELLIRYENEEAVDDSQLPKDRFSAERLKGVDSTLKIQPAELGDSAVYLCASSLDSDRAQNTEAFFGQGTRLTVV.

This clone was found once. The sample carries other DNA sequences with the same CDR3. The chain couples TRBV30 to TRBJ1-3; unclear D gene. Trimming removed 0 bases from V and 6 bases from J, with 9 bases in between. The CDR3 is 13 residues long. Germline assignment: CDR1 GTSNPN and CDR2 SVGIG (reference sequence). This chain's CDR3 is CAWSVGGVNTIYF. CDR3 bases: TGTGCCTGGAGTGTAGGCGGTGTAAACACCATATATTTT.

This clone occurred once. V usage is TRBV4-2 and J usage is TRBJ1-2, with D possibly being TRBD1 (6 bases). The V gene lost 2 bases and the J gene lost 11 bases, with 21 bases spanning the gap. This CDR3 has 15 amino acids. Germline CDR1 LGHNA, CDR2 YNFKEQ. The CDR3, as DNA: TGTGCCAGCAGCCAATCAGGGGTCGGCATCAGAGGATACACCTTC. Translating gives CASSQSGVGIRGYTF.

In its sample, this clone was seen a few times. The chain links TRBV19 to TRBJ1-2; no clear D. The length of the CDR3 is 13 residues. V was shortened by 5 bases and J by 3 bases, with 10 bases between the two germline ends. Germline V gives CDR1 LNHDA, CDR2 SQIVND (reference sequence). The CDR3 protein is CASSVREYYGYTF. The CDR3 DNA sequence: TGTGCCAGTAGTGTGCGGGAGTACTATGGCTACACCTTC.

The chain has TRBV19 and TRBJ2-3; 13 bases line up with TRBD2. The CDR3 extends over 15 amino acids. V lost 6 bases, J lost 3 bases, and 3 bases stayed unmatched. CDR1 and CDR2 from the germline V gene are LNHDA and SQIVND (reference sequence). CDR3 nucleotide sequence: TGTGCCAGTAGGGCGACTAGCGGGAGGACAGATACGCAGTATTTT. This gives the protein CASRATSGRTDTQYF.